This TCR beta chain was observed in a study of control samples from healthy donors and cancer patients. Germline CDR1 GTSNPN, CDR2 SVGIG (reference sequence). This CDR3 comprises 18 residues. Trimming left V 8 bases short and J 0 bases short, with 27 bases between. Clones were read by immunoSEQ multiplex PCR, and TCRdb kept only the in-frame ones, dropping some. The sample lists 95,000 to 150,000 clones, around 87% occurring once. The clonotype originates from a man aged 55-75 years in good health. The chain links TRBV30 to TRBJ2-3; TRBD1 or TRBD2 may be the D gene (6 bases each). The sample comprised blood. This chain's CDR3 is CALPIHRGPSRSTDTQYF. In DNA form, the CDR3 reads TGTGCCCTGCCGATCCACCGGGGGCCTTCCAGGAGCACAGATACGCAGTATTTT.